This entry concerns a single T cell receptor beta chain. Participants were aged roughly 18 to 90 years, lived in over 20 US areas, and enrolled virtually. The assay was immunoSEQ multiplex PCR, and TCRdb's table has in-frame clones only and misses some. The repertoire has about 160,000 clones, around four fifths of them found once; the top ten carry around 7%. These data are taken from a study of blood T cell repertoires in COVID-19. V was pared by 4 bases and J by 6 bases, with 11 bases of the junction left unmatched. Germline lookup yields CDR1 SGHTA and CDR2 FQGNSA. The CDR3 covers 15 residues. The gene calls are TRBV7-2 and TRBJ2-7, with 8 bases identical to TRBD1. The source is a man aged 45-65 years who had recovered from COVID-19. The sequenced material came from PBMCs or T cells enriched from blood (not recorded which). The CDR3, as DNA: TGTGCCAGCAGCTCACGTTCGACAGGGGTTAGCGAGCAGTACTTC. It specifies CASSSRSTGVSEQYF.